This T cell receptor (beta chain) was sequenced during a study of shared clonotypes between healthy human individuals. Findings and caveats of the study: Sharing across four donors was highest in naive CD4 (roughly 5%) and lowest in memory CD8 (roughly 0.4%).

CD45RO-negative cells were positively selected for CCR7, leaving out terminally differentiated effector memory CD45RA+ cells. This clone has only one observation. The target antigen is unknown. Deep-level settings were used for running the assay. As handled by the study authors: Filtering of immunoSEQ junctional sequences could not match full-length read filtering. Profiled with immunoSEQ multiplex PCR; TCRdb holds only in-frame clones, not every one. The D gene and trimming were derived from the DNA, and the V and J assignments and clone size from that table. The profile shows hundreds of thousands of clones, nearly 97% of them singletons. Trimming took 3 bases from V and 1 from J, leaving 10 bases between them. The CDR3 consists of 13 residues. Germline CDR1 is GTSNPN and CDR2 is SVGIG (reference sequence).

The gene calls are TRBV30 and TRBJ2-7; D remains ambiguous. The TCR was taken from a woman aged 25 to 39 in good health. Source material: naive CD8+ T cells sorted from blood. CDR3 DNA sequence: TGTGCCTGGAGCGATGACCAGTCCTACGAGCAGTACTTC. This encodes CAWSDDQSYEQYF.